This T cell receptor beta chain originates from a study of blood T cell repertoires in COVID-19. The wider study: COVID-19 samples, acute and convalescent, were from the United States, Italy and Spain. Sources were T cells, B-cell-depleted T cells, or PBMCs; the material itself was cDNA or gDNA.

This CDR3 has 13 amino acids. With 1 base removed from V and 7 bases from J, the gap between germline ends came to 11 bases. In germline, CDR1 is SGDLS, CDR2 YYNGEE. Per the authors' pipeline: Using reference gene primer amplification, nucleated cell counts were estimated. Clones were sequenced by immunoSEQ multiplex PCR, and TCRdb holds only the in-frame ones, with some missing. The DNA was the basis for D and trimming; V, J and clone size are from that table. The sample consists of 200,000 to 250,000 clones, about nine tenths of them appearing once. The V and J genes are TRBV9 and TRBJ1-2, with no clear D. This TCR was recovered from a woman aged 40-49 years with acute or convalescent COVID-19. The sequenced sample was peripheral blood. The CDR3 loop reads CASSVSPSGGYTF. The CDR3 DNA sequence: TGTGCCAGCAGCGTAAGCCCATCGGGTGGCTACACCTTC.